These 11 T cell receptor beta chains originate from one sample sequenced in a study of Ad26.COV2.S vaccination and SARS-CoV-2 variants. Data came from immunoSEQ multiplex PCR; TCRdb stores just in-frame clones and leaves some out. The data contain roughly 400,000 clones, around 92% of them singletons. Described treatment: 15 to 20 received Ad26.COV2.S at low or high dose, single or two shots; a few received placebo; per-sample allocation not given. Collection of samples fell on day 63 after the first vaccine or placebo injection. The source material was peripheral blood, sampled in a trial of Ad26.COV2.S vaccine versus placebo. The origin of the receptors is a person between 18 and 59 years old who received the Ad26.COV2.S COVID-19 vaccine or a placebo.

V and J are TRBV28 and TRBJ2-3; D uncertain. This CDR3 has 12 residues. The V gene's germline CDR1 is MDHEN and CDR2 SYDVKM. V lost 1 base and J lost 7, with 6 bases in between. The CDR3 spells CASSLLGNTQYF. The CDR3 DNA reads TGTGCCAGCAGTTTATTGGGTAATACGCAGTATTTT. The full variable domain, rest sourced from reference TRBV28 and TRBJ2-3, is DVKVTQSSRYLVKRTGEKVFLECVQDMDHENMFWYRQDPGLGLRLIYFSYDVKMKEKGDIPEGYSVSREKKERFSLILESASTNQTSMYLCASSLLGNTQYFGPGTRLTVL.

The V and J genes are TRBV29-1 and TRBJ2-7; D is unclear. Trimming left V 2 bases short and J 4 bases short, with 6 bases between. Germline loops: CDR1 SQVTM, CDR2 ANQGSEA. This CDR3 region has 11 residues. The CDR3 is CSVEFEYEQYF. CDR3 DNA sequence: TGCAGCGTTGAATTCGAATACGAGCAGTACTTC.

V usage is TRBV2 and J usage is TRBJ2-5; D may be TRBD1 (6 bases). The germline V and J ends were trimmed by 4 bases and 5 bases, with 8 bases remaining between them. The CDR3 consists of 12 residues. Germline-derived CDR1 and CDR2 are SNHLY and FYNNEI. This CDR3 reads CASSAGVETQYF. Here the CDR3 DNA reads TGTGCCAGCAGTGCAGGGGTGGAGACCCAGTACTTC. The whole variable domain, filled in from reference TRBV2 and TRBJ2-5, reads EPEVTQTPSHQVTQMGQEVILRCVPISNHLYFYWYRQILGQKVEFLVSFYNNEISEKSEIFDDQFSVERPDGSNFTLKIRSTKLEDSAMYFCASSAGVETQYFGPGTRLLVL.

The V and J genes are TRBV28 and TRBJ1-1; D uncertain. Trimming left V 3 bases short and J 6 bases short, with 20 bases between. Germline V CDR1 and CDR2: MDHEN, SYDVKM. CDR3 length equals 16 residues. This chain's CDR3 is CASSFWSVSRASEAFF. The CDR3 nucleotides are TGTGCCAGCAGTTTTTGGTCCGTCAGCCGGGCATCTGAAGCTTTCTTT.

The gene calls are TRBV2 and TRBJ1-1; D unclear. Germline V gives CDR1 SNHLY, CDR2 FYNNEI. With 3 bases removed from V and 0 bases from J, the gap between germline ends came to 14 bases. The CDR3 loop spans 16 amino acids. CDR3 amino acids: CASSDGPDVMNTEAFF. The CDR3 nucleotides read TGTGCCAGCAGTGACGGGCCAGACGTCATGAACACTGAAGCTTTCTTT.

This chain links TRBV5-4 with TRBJ2-5, with 13 bases that match TRBD2. CDR1 and CDR2 (germline): SGHNT, YYREEE (reference sequence). The CDR3 covers 16 residues. The V and J ends lost 2 bases and 5 bases, in that order; junction bases with no gene match: 6. CDR3 sequence: CASSLLAGGRMETQYF. The CDR3, as DNA: TGTGCCAGCAGCTTACTAGCGGGGGGGCGGATGGAGACCCAGTACTTC.

For the CDR3, the DNA is TGTGCCAGTACGGCCGCGCCGGGCACAGATACGCAGTATTTT. Amino acids: CASTAAPGTDTQYF. This chain uses TRBV19 with TRBJ2-3, with unresolved D. CDR1 is LNHDA and CDR2 is SQIVND in the germline V gene (reference sequence). Trimming left V 7 bases short and J 1 base short, with 12 bases between. The length of the CDR3 is 14 residues.

The chain carries TRBV7-8 and TRBJ2-7; D may match TRBD1 or TRBD2 (5 bases each). The germline gives CDR1 SGHVS, CDR2 FQNEAQ. The CDR3 sequence is 18 residues long. With 2 bases removed from V and 2 bases from J, the gap between germline ends came to 22 bases. The CDR3 nucleotides read TGTGCCAGCAGCTTAACTCCGGGTGGGGGTCATCGAACCTACGAGCAGTACTTC. It codes for CASSLTPGGGHRTYEQYF.

The chain joins TRBV3-1 (or the pseudogene TRBV3-2) to TRBJ2-1, with TRBD2 matching over 11 bases. Per the germline V gene, CDR1 is LGHDT and CDR2 is YNNKEL (reference sequence). V lost 0 bases, J lost 7 bases, and 8 bases stayed unmatched. This CDR3 region has 17 residues. In DNA form, the CDR3 reads TGTGCCAGCAGCCAAGATATTAGGGCTAGCGGGGGGAATGAGCAGTTCTTC. Translating it yields CASSQDIRASGGNEQFF.

This sequence joins TRBV27 and TRBJ1-5; D remains unclear. Germline loops: CDR1 MNHEY, CDR2 SMNVEV (reference sequence). The CDR3 is made up of 14 amino acids. Between the trimmed V and J ends, which lost 0 bases and 5 bases, there was a span of 8 bases. The CDR3 sequence is CASSLSRQYQPQHF. DNA for the CDR3: TGTGCCAGCAGTTTATCGAGGCAGTATCAGCCCCAGCATTTT.

The gene calls are TRBV27 and TRBJ1-2; D is perhaps TRBD1 (6 bases). CDR1 is MNHEY and CDR2 is SMNVEV in the germline V gene (reference sequence). CDR3 length: 14 residues. V was trimmed by 4 bases and J by 0 bases, leaving 9 bases between them. The CDR3 DNA reads as TGTGCCAGCAGTTCGTACAGGGCTAACTATGGCTACACCTTC. Its protein product is CASSSYRANYGYTF.